One sample yielded the 22 T cell receptor beta chains listed below, sequenced in a study of cytomegalovirus exposure and HLA in healthy donors. The PCR was carried out with 60 Vbeta primers and 13 Jbeta primers. TCRdb's table, derived via immunoSEQ multiplex PCR, lists solely in-frame clones and lacks some. The sample yields roughly 200,000 clones, 70% to 90% seen once. Material for sequencing was PBMCs. These receptors were taken from a woman aged 45-60 years in good health and CMV-seronegative.

The chain has TRBV7-9 and TRBJ1-2; 10 nucleotides line up with TRBD1. V trimming: 5 bases; J trimming: 6 bases; junction bases outside the gene matches: 3. The CDR3 is made up of 13 amino acids. Germline assignment: CDR1 SEHNR and CDR2 FQNEAQ (reference sequence). CDR3 loop: CASSRQGANGYTF. In DNA form, the CDR3 reads TGTGCCAGCAGCCGACAGGGGGCGAATGGCTACACCTTC.

This clone has just one count. V gene TRBV6-1 combines with J gene TRBJ2-7; a possible D gene is TRBD1 (6 bases). CDR3 length: 12 amino acids. Per the germline V gene, CDR1 is MNHNS and CDR2 is SASEGT. Deletions cut 6 bases from V and 0 bases from J, with 6 bases between. The chain's CDR3 is CASRDSSYEQYF. CDR3 DNA sequence: TGTGCCAGCAGGGACAGCTCCTACGAGCAGTACTTC.

The V and J genes are TRBV6-1 and TRBJ2-7; D is possibly TRBD2 (6 bases). CDR1 is MNHNS and CDR2 is SASEGT in the germline V gene. There are 15 residues in the CDR3. Deletions cut 6 bases from V and 9 bases from J, with 24 bases between. This chain's CDR3 is CASRGGGSTLCGQYF. DNA for the CDR3: TGTGCCAGCAGGGGAGGAGGGAGCACCCTTTGTGGGCAGTACTTC.

The gene calls are TRBV30 and TRBJ2-7; maybe TRBD2 (6 bases). CDR1 is GTSNPN, CDR2 SVGIG, per germline (reference sequence). CDR3 length: 14 amino acids. V was trimmed by 0 bases and J by 2 bases, leaving 11 bases between them. DNA for the CDR3: TGTGCCTGGAGTGTGAGCGGGTCAACCTACGAGCAGTACTTC. Translating gives CAWSVSGSTYEQYF.

V is TRBV6-1 and J is TRBJ1-5, with D possibly matching TRBD1 (6 bases). The V gene's germline CDR1 is MNHNS and CDR2 SASEGT. This CDR3 region has 14 residues. V dropped 6 bases and J dropped 0 bases, with 9 bases sitting between them. The CDR3 region is CASRRTDSNQPQHF. The DNA of the CDR3 is TGTGCCAGCAGAAGGACAGATAGCAATCAGCCCCAGCATTTT.

This chain connects TRBV5-1 to TRBJ2-5, with TRBD1 as a possible D gene (5 bases). Germline values: CDR1 SGHRS, CDR2 YFSETQ. The CDR3 loop spans 15 amino acids. Trimming cost V 0 bases and J 2 bases, with 11 bases left between them. The CDR3 loop is CASSLAQGIQETQYF. The DNA of the CDR3 is TGCGCCAGCAGCTTGGCCCAGGGTATACAAGAGACCCAGTACTTC.

V gene TRBV6-5 combines with J gene TRBJ2-1; D unclear. Between the trimmed V and J ends, which lost 5 bases and 0 bases, there was a span of 8 bases. CDR1 MNHEY and CDR2 SVGAGI come from the germline V gene. CDR3 length: 14 residues. CDR3: CASSPRFSYNEQFF. CDR3 nucleotide sequence: TGTGCCAGCAGTCCCAGATTCTCCTACAATGAGCAGTTCTTC.

V and J are TRBV11-2 and TRBJ2-1; TRBD1 matches at 7 bases. Germline trimming cut 5 bases from V and 0 bases from J; bases unmatched to any gene: 10. This CDR3 has 17 residues. Germline-derived CDR1 and CDR2 are SGHAT and FQNNGV. For the CDR3, the DNA is TGTGCCAGCAGCGCACAGGGGCCGGGCGGCTCCTACAATGAGCAGTTCTTC. Residues: CASSAQGPGGSYNEQFF.

J is TRBJ2-4 and V is TRBV28, with 12 bases identical to TRBD1. This CDR3 spans 16 amino acids. V gave up 5 bases and J gave up 7 bases; unmatched junction bases: 9. CDR1 is MDHEN, CDR2 SYDVKM, per germline. CDR3 amino acids: CASSNPGQGARNIQYF. CDR3 coding DNA: TGTGCCAGCAGTAACCCGGGACAGGGGGCGCGGAACATTCAGTACTTC.

V usage is TRBV19 and J usage is TRBJ1-1, with 8 bases matching TRBD1. In germline, CDR1 is LNHDA, CDR2 SQIVND (reference sequence). The junction had 3 bases not matched to a gene; V was cut back by 4 bases and J by 5 bases. The CDR3 consists of 13 residues. The DNA for the CDR3 is TGTGCCAGTAGTACCGACAGGGGAACTGAAGCTTTCTTT. Protein: CASSTDRGTEAFF.

V is TRBV21-1 and J is TRBJ2-7; TRBD2, the table's D call, lacks a check against the DNA. TRBV21-1 is assigned pseudogene status. CDR3 length: 16 residues. The CDR3 sequence: CASSKVGLAGAPEQYF. Here the CDR3 DNA reads TGTGCCAGCAGCAAAGTAGGCTTAGCGGGAGCTCCCGAGCAGTACTTC.

The chain links TRBV7-2 to TRBJ2-2; 9 positions match TRBD2. V was pared by 0 bases and J by 7 bases, with 12 bases of the junction left unmatched. The CDR3 sequence is 18 residues long. Looked up from germline, CDR1 is SGHTA and CDR2 is FQGNSA. CDR3 DNA sequence: TGTGCCAGCAGCTTAGCCCCTGGGGTAGCGGGAGTGGACGGGGAGCTGTTTTTT. Protein sequence: CASSLAPGVAGVDGELFF.

The sample holds one count of this clone. Written as DNA, the CDR3 is TGTGCCAGCAGCTTAAAAGGATGGCTGAACACCGGGGAGCTGTTTTTT. It codes for CASSLKGWLNTGELFF. The rearrangement uses TRBV11-3 and TRBJ1-3; D is unresolved. The J call may be in error: the DNA end matches TRBJ2-2 better. The CDR3 totals 16 residues. Germline values: CDR1 SGHNT, CDR2 YENEEA.

This clone was detected once. This chain uses TRBV7-9 with TRBJ1-2; TRBD1 might be the D (6 bases). This CDR3 spans 15 amino acids. Deletions cut 5 bases from V and 4 bases from J, with 17 bases between. The germline gives CDR1 SEHNR, CDR2 FQNEAQ (reference sequence). CDR3 nucleotides: TGTGCCAGCAGCCCGGGGCCAGGGGTGACCTATGGCTACACCTTC. Translated: CASSPGPGVTYGYTF. Full variable domain (missing parts from reference TRBV7-9 and TRBJ1-2): DTGVSQNPRHKITKRGQNVTFRCDPISEHNRLYWYRQTLGQGPEFLTYFQNEAQLEKSRLLSDRFSAERPKGSFSTLEIQRTEQGDSAMYLCASSPGPGVTYGYTFGSGTRLTVV.

The J gene is TRBJ2-1, the V gene TRBV7-9; 12 bases line up with TRBD2. The length of the CDR3 is 17 residues. V shed 5 bases, J shed 2 bases, and the junction held 7 bases outside the gene matches. Looked up from germline, CDR1 is SEHNR and CDR2 is FQNEAQ (reference sequence). Here the CDR3 DNA reads TGTGCCAGCAGCACTGGACTAGCGGGAAACGCCTACAATGAGCAGTTCTTC. Translated: CASSTGLAGNAYNEQFF.

The chain links TRBV28 to TRBJ1-5; no clear D gene. Germline V lookup: CDR1 MDHEN, CDR2 SYDVKM. Trimming left V 3 bases short and J 5 bases short, with 5 bases between. The CDR3 totals 12 residues. The CDR3 DNA reads TGTGCCAGCAGTTTCCCTTATCAGCCCCAGCATTTT. This sequence encodes CASSFPYQPQHF.

This clone has only one observation. V usage is TRBV6-5 and J usage is TRBJ1-5, with no clear D. The CDR3 loop spans 13 amino acids. Germline CDR1 reads MNHEY; CDR2 reads SVGAGI. Trimming cost V 5 bases and J 3 bases, with 8 bases left between them. The CDR3, as DNA: TGTGCCAGCAGTCAGACACTCAATCAGCCCCAGCATTTT. Translated: CASSQTLNQPQHF.

This clone was observed a single time. This chain uses TRBV18 with TRBJ2-1; 7 bases line up with TRBD2. V lost 0 bases and J lost 0; bases outside the gene matches: 5. Per the germline V gene, CDR1 is KGHSH and CDR2 is LQKENI. This CDR3 has 17 residues. This CDR3 reads CASSPPLADSSYNEQFF. DNA of the CDR3: TGTGCCAGCTCACCACCGCTAGCGGATAGCTCCTACAATGAGCAGTTCTTC.

The chain combines TRBV29-1 with TRBJ2-1, with 15 bases matching TRBD2. V lost 6 bases to trimming and J lost 4 bases; unmatched junction nucleotides: 7. CDR1 and CDR2 (germline): SQVTM, ANQGSEA. This CDR3 comprises 16 residues. The CDR3: CSVVGLAGGLYNEQFF. DNA of the CDR3: TGCAGCGTCGTGGGACTAGCGGGAGGTTTATACAATGAGCAGTTCTTC.

This clone appeared a few times. The chain uses TRBV14 and TRBJ2-5; TRBD2 matches 13 bases. This CDR3 has 19 amino acids. Germline loops: CDR1 SGHDN, CDR2 FVKESK. V lost 0 bases and J lost 6; bases outside the gene matches: 13. CDR3: CASSQDGPATSGRMKTQYF. CDR3 nucleotide sequence: TGTGCCAGCAGCCAAGACGGACCCGCGACTAGCGGGAGGATGAAGACCCAGTACTTC.

This clone showed up just a few times. This chain joins TRBV5-1 and TRBJ2-7; 9 bases match TRBD1. V lost 4 bases to trimming and J lost 0 bases; unmatched junction nucleotides: 2. The CDR3 length is 14 residues. The germline V gene has CDR1 SGHRS and CDR2 YFSETQ. In DNA form, the CDR3 reads TGCGCCAGCAGCGGGACAGGGAACTCCTACGAGCAGTACTTC. Residues: CASSGTGNSYEQYF.

This clone was seen just once. The gene calls are TRBV6-5 and TRBJ2-3, with D possibly being TRBD1 (5 bases). Germline CDR1 and CDR2: MNHEY and SVGAGI. V lost 2 bases and J 3 bases, leaving 6 bases between the germline ends. This CDR3 is 13 amino acids long. The CDR3 loop reads CASSYRGTDTQYF. CDR3 nucleotide sequence: TGTGCCAGCAGTTACAGGGGTACAGATACGCAGTATTTT.